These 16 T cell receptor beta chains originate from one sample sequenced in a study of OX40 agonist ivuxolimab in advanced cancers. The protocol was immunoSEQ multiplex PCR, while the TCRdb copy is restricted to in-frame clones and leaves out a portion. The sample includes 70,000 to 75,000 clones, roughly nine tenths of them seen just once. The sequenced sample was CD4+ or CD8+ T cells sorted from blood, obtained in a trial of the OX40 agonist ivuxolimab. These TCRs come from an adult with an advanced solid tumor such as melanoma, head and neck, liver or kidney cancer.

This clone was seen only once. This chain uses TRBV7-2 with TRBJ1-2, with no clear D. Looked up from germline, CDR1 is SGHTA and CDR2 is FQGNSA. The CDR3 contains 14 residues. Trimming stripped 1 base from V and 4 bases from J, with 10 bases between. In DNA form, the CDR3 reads TGTGCCAGCAGCTTAGTGGATAGCCTCTATGGCTACACCTTC. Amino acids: CASSLVDSLYGYTF.

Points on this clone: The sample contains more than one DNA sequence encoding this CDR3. The CDR3 nucleotides are TGTGCCAGCAGTTTGGGAGGGAGCTCCTACGAGCAGTACTTC. Residues: CASSLGGSSYEQYF. The chain is built from TRBV28 and TRBJ2-7; 7 bases match TRBD2. Germline CDR1 MDHEN, CDR2 SYDVKM. V shed 3 bases and J 0 bases; nucleotides not matched to a gene: 2. The CDR3 length is 14 residues.

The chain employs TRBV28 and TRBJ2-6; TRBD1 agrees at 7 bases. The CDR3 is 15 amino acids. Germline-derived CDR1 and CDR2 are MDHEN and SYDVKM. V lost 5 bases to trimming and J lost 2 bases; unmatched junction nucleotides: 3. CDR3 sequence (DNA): TGTGCCAGCAGTCACCAGGGGGCTGGGGCCAACGTCCTGACTTTC. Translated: CASSHQGAGANVLTF.

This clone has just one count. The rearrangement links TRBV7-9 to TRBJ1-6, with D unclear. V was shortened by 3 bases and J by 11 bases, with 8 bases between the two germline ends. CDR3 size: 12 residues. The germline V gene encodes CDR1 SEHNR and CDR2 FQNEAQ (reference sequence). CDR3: CASSFLQTPLHF. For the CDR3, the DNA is TGTGCCAGCAGCTTTCTCCAGACACCCCTCCACTTT.

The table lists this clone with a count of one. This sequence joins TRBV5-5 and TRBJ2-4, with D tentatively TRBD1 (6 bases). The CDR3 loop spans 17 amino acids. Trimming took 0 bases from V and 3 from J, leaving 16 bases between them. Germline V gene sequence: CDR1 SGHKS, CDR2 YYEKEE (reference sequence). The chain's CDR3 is CASSLGVVRGDKNIQYF. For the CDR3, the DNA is TGTGCCAGCAGCTTGGGGGTGGTCAGGGGAGACAAAAACATTCAGTACTTC.

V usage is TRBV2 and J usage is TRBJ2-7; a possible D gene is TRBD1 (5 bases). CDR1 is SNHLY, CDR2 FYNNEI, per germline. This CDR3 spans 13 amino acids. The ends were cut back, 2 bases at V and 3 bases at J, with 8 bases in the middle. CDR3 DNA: TGTGCCAGCAGTGAAAGGGGAAACTACGAGCAGTACTTC. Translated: CASSERGNYEQYF. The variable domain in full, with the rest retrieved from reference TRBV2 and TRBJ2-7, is EPEVTQTPSHQVTQMGQEVILRCVPISNHLYFYWYRQILGQKVEFLVSFYNNEISEKSEIFDDQFSVERPDGSNFTLKIRSTKLEDSAMYFCASSERGNYEQYFGPGTRLTVT.

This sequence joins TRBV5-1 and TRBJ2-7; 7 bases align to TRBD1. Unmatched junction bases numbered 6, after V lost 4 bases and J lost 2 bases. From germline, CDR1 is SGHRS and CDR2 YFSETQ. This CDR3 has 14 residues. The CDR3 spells CASSPGQPAYEQYF. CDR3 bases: TGCGCCAGCAGCCCGGGACAGCCGGCCTACGAGCAGTACTTC.

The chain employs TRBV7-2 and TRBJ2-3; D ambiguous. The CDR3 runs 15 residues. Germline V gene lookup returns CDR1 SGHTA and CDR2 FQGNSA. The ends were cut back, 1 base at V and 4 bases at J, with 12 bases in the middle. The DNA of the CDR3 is TGTGCCAGCAGCTTAGTCGGGCCCGCGCCAGATACGCAGTATTTT. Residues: CASSLVGPAPDTQYF.

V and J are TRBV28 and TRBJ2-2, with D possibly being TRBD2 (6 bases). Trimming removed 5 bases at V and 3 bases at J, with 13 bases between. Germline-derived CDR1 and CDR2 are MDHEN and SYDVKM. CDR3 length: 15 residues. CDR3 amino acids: CASSIPGLYTGELFF. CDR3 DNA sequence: TGTGCCAGCAGTATACCGGGACTCTACACCGGGGAGCTGTTTTTT.

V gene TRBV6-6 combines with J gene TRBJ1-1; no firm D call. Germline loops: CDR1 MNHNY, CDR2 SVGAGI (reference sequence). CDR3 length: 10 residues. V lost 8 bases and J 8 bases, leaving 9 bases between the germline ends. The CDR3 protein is CASGESEAFF. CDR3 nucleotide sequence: TGTGCCAGCGGGGAGTCGGAAGCTTTCTTT.

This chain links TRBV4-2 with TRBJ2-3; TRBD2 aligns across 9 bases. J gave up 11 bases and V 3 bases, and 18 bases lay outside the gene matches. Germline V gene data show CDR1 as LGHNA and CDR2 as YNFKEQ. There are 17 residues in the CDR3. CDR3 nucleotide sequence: TGTGCCAGCAGCCAGGAGGAGGGAGTAGCGGGAGACGACGAGCAGTATTTT. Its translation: CASSQEEGVAGDDEQYF.

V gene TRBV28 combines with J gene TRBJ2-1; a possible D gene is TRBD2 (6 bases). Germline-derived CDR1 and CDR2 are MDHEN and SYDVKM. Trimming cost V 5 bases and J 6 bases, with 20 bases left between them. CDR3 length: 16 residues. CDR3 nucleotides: TGTGCCAGCAGTCCCCCTTTCGGGAGTAGGTCCAATGAGCAGTTCTTC. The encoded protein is CASSPPFGSRSNEQFF. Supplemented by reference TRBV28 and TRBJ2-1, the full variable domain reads DVKVTQSSRYLVKRTGEKVFLECVQDMDHENMFWYRQDPGLGLRLIYFSYDVKMKEKGDIPEGYSVSREKKERFSLILESASTNQTSMYLCASSPPFGSRSNEQFFGPGTRLTVL.

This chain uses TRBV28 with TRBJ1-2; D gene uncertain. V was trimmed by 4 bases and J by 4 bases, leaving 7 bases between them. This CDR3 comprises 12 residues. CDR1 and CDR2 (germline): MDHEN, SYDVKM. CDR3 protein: CASSSQIYGYTF. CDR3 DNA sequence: TGTGCCAGCAGTTCACAAATCTATGGCTACACCTTC.

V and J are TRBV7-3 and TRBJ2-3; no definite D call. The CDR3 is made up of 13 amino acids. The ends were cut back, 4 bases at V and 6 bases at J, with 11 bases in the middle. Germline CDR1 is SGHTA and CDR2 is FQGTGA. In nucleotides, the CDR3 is TGTGCCAGCAGCTCCCTCCTGGGCGATACGCAGTATTTT. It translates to CASSSLLGDTQYF. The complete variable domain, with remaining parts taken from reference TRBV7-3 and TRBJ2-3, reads GAGVSQTPSNKVTEKGKYVELRCDPISGHTALYWYRQSLGQGPEFLIYFQGTGAADDSGLPNDRFFAVRPEGSVSTLKIQRTERGDSAVYLCASSSLLGDTQYFGPGTRLTVL.

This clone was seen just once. CDR3 loop: CASSSRGQGKYNEQFF. DNA of the CDR3: TGTGCCAGCAGCTCTAGGGGACAGGGGAAATACAATGAGCAGTTCTTC. The chain has TRBV28 and TRBJ2-1; 10 positions match TRBD1. J lost 4 bases, V lost 6 bases, and 9 bases had no gene match. The CDR3 spans 16 residues. The germline CDR1 and CDR2 sequences are MDHEN and SYDVKM.

The CDR3 loop reads CAWSLRGAVFNEQFF. Written as DNA, the CDR3 is TGTGCCTGGAGTTTGCGGGGGGCGGTTTTCAATGAGCAGTTCTTC. J is TRBJ2-1 and V is TRBV30, with 8 bases aligning to TRBD2. The V and J ends lost 2 bases and 6 bases, in that order; junction bases with no gene match: 9. The CDR3 is made up of 15 amino acids. Per germline, CDR1 GTSNPN and CDR2 SVGIG (reference sequence).